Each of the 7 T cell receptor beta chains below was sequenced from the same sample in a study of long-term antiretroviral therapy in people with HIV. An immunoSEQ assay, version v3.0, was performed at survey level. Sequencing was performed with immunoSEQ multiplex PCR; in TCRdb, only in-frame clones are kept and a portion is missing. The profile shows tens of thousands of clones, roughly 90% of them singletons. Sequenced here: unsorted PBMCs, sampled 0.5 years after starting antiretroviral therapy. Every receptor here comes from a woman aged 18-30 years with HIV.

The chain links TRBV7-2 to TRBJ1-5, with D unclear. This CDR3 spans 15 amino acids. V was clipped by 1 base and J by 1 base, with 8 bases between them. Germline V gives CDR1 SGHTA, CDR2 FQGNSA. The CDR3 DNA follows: TGTGCCAGCAGCTTAGTTCACAAGAGCAATCAGCCCCAGCATTTT. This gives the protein CASSLVHKSNQPQHF.

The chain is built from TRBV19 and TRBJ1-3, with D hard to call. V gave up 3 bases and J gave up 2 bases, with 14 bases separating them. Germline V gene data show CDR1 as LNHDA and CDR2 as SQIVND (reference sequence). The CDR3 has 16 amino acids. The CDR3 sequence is CASSISSREAGNTIYF. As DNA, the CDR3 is TGTGCCAGTAGTATTTCGTCGAGGGAGGCTGGAAACACCATATATTTT.

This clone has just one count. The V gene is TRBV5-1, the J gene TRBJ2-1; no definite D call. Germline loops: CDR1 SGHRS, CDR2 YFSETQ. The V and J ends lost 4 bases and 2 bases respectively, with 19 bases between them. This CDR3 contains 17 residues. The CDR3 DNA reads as TGCGCCAGCAGCCCCCGTTTGTCAGGCACGACCTACAATGAGCAGTTCTTC. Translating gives CASSPRLSGTTYNEQFF.

Written as DNA, the CDR3 is TGCGCCAGCAGCCAAGACGGGCTTAAAGAGACCGGGGAGCTGTTTTTT. It is translated as CASSQDGLKETGELFF. The chain recombines TRBV4-3 with TRBJ2-2, with D uncertain. CDR1 and CDR2 from the germline V gene are LGHNA and YSLEER. CDR3 size: 16 residues. Trimming cost V 0 bases and J 5 bases, with 13 bases left between them.

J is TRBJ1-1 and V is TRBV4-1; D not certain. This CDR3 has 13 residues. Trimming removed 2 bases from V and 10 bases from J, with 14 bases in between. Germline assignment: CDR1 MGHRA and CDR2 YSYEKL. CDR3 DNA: TGCGCCAGCAGCCAACTAGGGTGGTCGGGAGCTTTCTTT. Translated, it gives CASSQLGWSGAFF.

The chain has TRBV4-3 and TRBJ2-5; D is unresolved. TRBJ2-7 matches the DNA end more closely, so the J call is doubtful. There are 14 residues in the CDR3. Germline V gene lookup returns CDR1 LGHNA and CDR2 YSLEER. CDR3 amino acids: CASSQHFDRYEQYF. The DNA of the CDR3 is TGCGCCAGCAGCCAACACTTCGACCGCTACGAGCAGTACTTC.

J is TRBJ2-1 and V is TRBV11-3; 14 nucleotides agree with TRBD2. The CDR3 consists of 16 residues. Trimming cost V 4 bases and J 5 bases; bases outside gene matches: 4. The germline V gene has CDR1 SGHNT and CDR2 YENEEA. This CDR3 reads CASSYGTSGGHNEQFF. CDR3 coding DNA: TGTGCCAGCAGCTACGGGACTAGCGGGGGCCACAATGAGCAGTTCTTC.